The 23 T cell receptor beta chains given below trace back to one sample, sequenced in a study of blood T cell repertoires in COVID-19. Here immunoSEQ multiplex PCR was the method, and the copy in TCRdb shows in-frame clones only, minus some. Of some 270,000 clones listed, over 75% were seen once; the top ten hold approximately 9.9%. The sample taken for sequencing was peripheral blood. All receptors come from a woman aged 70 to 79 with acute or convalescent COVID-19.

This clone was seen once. DNA for the CDR3: TGTCCCCAGATGGGTCAGGGAGGTCCAGCTAACTATGGCTACACCTTC. Amino acid sequence: CPQMGQGGPANYGYTF. The rearrangement links TRBV25-1 to TRBJ1-2, with D perhaps TRBD1 (5 bases). CDR1 MGHDK and CDR2 SYGVNS come from the germline V gene. This CDR3 is built from 16 residues.

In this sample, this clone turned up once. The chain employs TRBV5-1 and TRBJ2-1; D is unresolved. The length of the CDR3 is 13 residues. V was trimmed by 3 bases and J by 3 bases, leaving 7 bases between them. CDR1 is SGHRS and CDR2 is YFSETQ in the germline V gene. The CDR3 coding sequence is TGCGCCAGCAGCTCCCGACTCTACAATGAGCAGTTCTTC. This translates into CASSSRLYNEQFF.

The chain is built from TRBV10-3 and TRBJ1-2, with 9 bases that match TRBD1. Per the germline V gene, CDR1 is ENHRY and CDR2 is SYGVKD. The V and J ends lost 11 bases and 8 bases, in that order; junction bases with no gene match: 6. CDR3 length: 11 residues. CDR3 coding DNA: TGTGCCCACAGGGGGCTAGAGGGCTACACCTTC. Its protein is CAHRGLEGYTF.

The CDR3 coding sequence is TGTGCCAGCAGCCAATCCGACAGGGCACCCTATGGCTACACCTTC. It encodes CASSQSDRAPYGYTF. The chain recombines TRBV6-5 with TRBJ1-2, with 7 bases identical to TRBD1. This CDR3 contains 15 residues. V was clipped by 6 bases and J by 4 bases; unmatched bases: 11. The germline gives CDR1 MNHEY, CDR2 SVGAGI.

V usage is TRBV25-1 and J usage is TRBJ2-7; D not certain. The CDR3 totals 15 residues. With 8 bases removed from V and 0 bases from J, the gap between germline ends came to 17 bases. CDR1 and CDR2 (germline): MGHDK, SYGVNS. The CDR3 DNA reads TGTGCCAGCTCTCCATCCTTATACAGCTCCTACGAGCAGTACTTC. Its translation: CASSPSLYSSYEQYF.

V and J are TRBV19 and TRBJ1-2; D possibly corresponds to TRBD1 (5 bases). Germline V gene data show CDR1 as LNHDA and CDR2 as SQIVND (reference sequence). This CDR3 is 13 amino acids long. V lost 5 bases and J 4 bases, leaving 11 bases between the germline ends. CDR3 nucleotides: TGTGCCAGTAGTCCTTCGGGGGGCTATGGCTACACCTTC. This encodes CASSPSGGYGYTF. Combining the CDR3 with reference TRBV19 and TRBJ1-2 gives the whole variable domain DGGITQSPKYLFRKEGQNVTLSCEQNLNHDAMYWYRQDPGQGLRLIYYSQIVNDFQKGDIAEGYSVSREKKESFPLTVTSAQKNPTAFYLCASSPSGGYGYTFGSGTRLTVV.

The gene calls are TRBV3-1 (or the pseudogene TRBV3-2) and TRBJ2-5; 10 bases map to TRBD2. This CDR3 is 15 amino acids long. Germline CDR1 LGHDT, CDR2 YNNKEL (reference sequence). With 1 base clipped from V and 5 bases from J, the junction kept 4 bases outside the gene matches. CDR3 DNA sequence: TGTGCCAGCAGCCAAGGAACTAGCGGGGCTGAGACCCAGTACTTC. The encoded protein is CASSQGTSGAETQYF.

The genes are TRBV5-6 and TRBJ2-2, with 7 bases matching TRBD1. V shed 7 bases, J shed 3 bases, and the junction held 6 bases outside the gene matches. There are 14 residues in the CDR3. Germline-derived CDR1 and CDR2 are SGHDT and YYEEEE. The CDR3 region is CASFRDSHTGELFF. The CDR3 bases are TGTGCCAGCTTCAGGGACAGCCACACCGGGGAGCTGTTTTTT.

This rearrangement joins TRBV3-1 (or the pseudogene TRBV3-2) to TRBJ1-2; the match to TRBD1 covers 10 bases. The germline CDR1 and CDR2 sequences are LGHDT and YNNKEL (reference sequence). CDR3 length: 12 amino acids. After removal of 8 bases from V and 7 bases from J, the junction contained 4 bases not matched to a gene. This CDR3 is CASRTGGGGYTF. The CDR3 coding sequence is TGTGCCAGCCGGACAGGGGGGGGTGGCTACACCTTC.

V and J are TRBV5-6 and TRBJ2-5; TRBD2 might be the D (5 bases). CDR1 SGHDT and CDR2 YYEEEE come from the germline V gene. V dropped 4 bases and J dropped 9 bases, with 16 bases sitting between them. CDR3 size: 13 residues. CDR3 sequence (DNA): TGTGCCAGCAGCCAACCTGGGTCGGACTCCCAGTACTTC. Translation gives CASSQPGSDSQYF.

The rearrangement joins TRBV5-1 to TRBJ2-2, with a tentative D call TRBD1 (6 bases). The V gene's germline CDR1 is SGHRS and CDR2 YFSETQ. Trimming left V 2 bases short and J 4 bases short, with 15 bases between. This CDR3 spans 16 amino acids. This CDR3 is CASSLVLRGGTGELFF. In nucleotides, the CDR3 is TGCGCCAGCAGCTTAGTTTTGCGAGGGGGCACCGGGGAGCTGTTTTTT.

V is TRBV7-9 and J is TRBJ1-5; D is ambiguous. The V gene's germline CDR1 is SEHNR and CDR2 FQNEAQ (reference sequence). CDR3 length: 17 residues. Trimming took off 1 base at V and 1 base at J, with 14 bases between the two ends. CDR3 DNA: TGTGCCAGCAGCTTAGGAGGGTTAGGCAGCAGCAATCAGCCCCAGCATTTT. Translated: CASSLGGLGSSNQPQHF.

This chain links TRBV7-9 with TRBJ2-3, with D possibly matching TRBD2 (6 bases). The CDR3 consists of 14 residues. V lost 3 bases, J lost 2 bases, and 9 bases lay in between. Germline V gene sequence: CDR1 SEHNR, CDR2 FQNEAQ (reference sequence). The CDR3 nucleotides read TGTGCCAGCAGCTTGGGGCGGGACACAGATACGCAGTATTTT. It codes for CASSLGRDTDTQYF.

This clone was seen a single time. This chain's CDR3 is CASSPGNPADNSPLHF. CDR3 in DNA: TGTGCCAGCAGCCCAGGGAACCCGGCGGATAATTCACCCCTCCACTTT. V and J are TRBV5-4 and TRBJ1-6, with D possibly TRBD1 on 5 matching bases. Trimming cost V 4 bases and J 5 bases, with 16 bases left between them. The CDR3 sequence is 16 residues long. CDR1 is SGHNT and CDR2 is YYREEE in the germline V gene (reference sequence).

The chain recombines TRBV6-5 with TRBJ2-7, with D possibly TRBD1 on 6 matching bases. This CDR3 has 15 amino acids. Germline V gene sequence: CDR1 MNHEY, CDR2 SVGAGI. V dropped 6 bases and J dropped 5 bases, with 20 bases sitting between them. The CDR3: CASSPIVTGTDEQYF. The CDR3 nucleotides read TGTGCCAGCAGCCCAATAGTAACAGGGACGGACGAGCAGTACTTC.

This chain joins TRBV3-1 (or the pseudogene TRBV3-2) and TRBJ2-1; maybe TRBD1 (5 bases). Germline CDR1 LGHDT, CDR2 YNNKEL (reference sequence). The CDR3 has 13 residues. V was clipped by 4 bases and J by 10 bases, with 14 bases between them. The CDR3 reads CASSLPSPGEQFF. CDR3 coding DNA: TGTGCCAGCAGCCTTCCCAGCCCAGGGGAGCAGTTCTTC.

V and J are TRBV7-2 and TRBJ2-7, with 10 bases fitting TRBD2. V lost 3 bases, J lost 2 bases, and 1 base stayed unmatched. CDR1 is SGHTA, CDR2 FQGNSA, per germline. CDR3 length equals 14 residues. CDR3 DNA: TGTGCCAGCAGCTTGCTAGCGGGGGCCTACGAGCAGTACTTC. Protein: CASSLLAGAYEQYF.

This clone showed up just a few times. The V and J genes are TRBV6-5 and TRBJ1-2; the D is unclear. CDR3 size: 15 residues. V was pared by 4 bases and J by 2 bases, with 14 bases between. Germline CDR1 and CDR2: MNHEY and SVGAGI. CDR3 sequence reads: CASSFRRTPNYGYTF. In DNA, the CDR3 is TGTGCCAGCAGTTTCCGACGGACTCCGAACTATGGCTACACCTTC.

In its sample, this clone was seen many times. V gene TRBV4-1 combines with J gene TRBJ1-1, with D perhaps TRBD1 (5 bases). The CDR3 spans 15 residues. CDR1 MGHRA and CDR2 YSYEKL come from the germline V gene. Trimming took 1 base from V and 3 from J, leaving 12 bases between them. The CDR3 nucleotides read TGCGCCAGCAGCCAAGGGGGGGGACTTGACACTGAAGCTTTCTTT. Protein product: CASSQGGGLDTEAFF.

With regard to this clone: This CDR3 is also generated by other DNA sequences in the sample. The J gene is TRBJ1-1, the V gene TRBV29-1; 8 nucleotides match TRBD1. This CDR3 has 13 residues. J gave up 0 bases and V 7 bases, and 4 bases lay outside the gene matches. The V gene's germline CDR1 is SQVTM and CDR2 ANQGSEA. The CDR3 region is CSGGQGMNTEAFF. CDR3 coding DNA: TGCAGCGGTGGACAGGGAATGAACACTGAAGCTTTCTTT.

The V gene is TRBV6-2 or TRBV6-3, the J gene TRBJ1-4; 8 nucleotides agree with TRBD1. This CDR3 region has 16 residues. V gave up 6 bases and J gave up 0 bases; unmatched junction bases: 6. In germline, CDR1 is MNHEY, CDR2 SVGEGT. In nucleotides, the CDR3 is TGTGCCAGCAGCCTAGGGACAGGAGCAACTAATGAAAAACTGTTTTTT. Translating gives CASSLGTGATNEKLFF.

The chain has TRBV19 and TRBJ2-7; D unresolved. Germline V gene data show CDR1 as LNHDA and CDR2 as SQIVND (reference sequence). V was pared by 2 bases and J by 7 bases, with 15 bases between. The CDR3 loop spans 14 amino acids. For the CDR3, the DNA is TGTGCCAGTAGTATACGGCTAGAGGTTCGGGAGCAGTACTTC. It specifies CASSIRLEVREQYF.

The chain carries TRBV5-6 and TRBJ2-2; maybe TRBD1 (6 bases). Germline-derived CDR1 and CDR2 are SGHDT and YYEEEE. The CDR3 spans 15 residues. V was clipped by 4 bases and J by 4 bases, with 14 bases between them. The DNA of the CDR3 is TGTGCCAGCAGCCCGCAGACAGGCATCACCGGGGAGCTGTTTTTT. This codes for CASSPQTGITGELFF.